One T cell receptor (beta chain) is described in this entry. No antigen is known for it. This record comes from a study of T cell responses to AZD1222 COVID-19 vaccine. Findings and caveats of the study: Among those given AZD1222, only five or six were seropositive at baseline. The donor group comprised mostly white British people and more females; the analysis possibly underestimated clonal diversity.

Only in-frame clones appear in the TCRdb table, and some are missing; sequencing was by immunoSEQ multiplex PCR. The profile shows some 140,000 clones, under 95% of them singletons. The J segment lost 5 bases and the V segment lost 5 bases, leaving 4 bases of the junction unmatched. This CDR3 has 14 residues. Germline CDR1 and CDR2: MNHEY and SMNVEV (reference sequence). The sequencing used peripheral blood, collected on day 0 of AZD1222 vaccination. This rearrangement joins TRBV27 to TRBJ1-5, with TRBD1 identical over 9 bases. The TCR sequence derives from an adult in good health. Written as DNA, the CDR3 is TGTGCCAGCAGTCAGGACAGGGGCGATCAGCCCCAGCATTTT. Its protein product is CASSQDRGDQPQHF.